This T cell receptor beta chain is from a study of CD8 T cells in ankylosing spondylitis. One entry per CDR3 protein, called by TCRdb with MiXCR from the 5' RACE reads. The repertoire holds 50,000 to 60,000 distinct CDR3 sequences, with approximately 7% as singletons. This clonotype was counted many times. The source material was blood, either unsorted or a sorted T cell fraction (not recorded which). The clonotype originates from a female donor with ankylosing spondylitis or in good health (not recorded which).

The CDR3 here is CASSYGGGKNIQYF. The CDR3 region has the DNA TGTGCCAGCAGCTACGGGGGTGGCAAAAACATTCAGTACTTC. This chain uses TRBV5-6 with TRBJ2-4; D possibly corresponds to TRBD2 (6 bases). From germline, CDR1 is SGHDT and CDR2 YYEEEE. There are 14 residues in the CDR3. V shed 3 bases and J shed 3 bases, with 10 bases lying between them.